This passage covers 6 T cell receptor beta chains from one sample sequenced in a study of T cell repertoires in cytomegalovirus infection. MiXCR was run by TCRdb on the reads, yielding one entry per CDR3 protein. The table records a few hundred thousand distinct CDR3 sequences, around 15% of them present only once. The material sequenced was CD8+ T cells from PBMCs. These receptors were collected from a human donor in good health (CMV status not recorded). Some clones in this sample may be carry-over from other donors' samples.

This chain connects TRBV7-9 to TRBJ2-1; no clear D. The ends were cut back, 11 bases at V and 7 bases at J, with 9 bases in the middle. Germline CDR1 SEHNR, CDR2 FQNEAQ (reference sequence). This CDR3 is built from 10 residues. CDR3 sequence: CALEDNEQFF. CDR3 nucleotides: TGTGCCCTAGAAGATAATGAGCAGTTCTTC.

The V call is TRBV6-2 or TRBV6-3, the J call TRBJ1-1; TRBD1 might be the D (5 bases). Germline V CDR1 and CDR2: MNHEY, SVGEGT. The CDR3 contains 13 residues. Trimming pared 7 bases from V and 8 bases from J, leaving 17 bases between. CDR3 coding DNA: TGTGCCAGCATGGGGCATACCAAACGGGAAGCTTTCTTT. The encoded protein is CASMGHTKREAFF.

This clonotype has at least ten counts. This sequence joins TRBV7-6 and TRBJ2-3, with 8 bases fitting TRBD2. The CDR3 contains 16 residues. V lost 4 bases, J lost 1 base, and 7 bases stayed unmatched. CDR1 SGHVS and CDR2 FNYEAQ come from the germline V gene. The CDR3 protein is CASSSDLAGRTDTQYF. The CDR3 nucleotides are TGTGCCAGCAGCTCAGACTTAGCGGGGCGCACAGATACGCAGTATTTT.

There are many counts of this clonotype. The CDR3 DNA is TGTGCCAGCAGTTTAGGACAGGAGCAGTACTTC. It is translated as CASSLGQEQYF. The V call is TRBV12-3 or TRBV12-4, the J call TRBJ2-7; D might be TRBD1 (5 bases). Between the trimmed V and J ends, which lost 1 base and 7 bases, there was a span of 5 bases. This CDR3 is 11 amino acids long.

This clonotype appeared many times. This chain links TRBV14 with TRBJ2-1; TRBD1 matches at 7 bases. The CDR3 consists of 15 residues. CDR1 and CDR2 (germline): SGHDN, FVKESK. J was trimmed by 6 bases and V by 6 bases; bases with no gene match: 11. The CDR3 loop reads CASRKTGDRFNEQFF. CDR3 bases: TGTGCCAGCAGGAAAACAGGGGACAGATTCAATGAGCAGTTCTTC. The whole variable domain, remainder taken from reference TRBV14 and TRBJ2-1, is EAGVTQFPSHSVIEKGQTVTLRCDPISGHDNLYWYRRVMGKEIKFLLHFVKESKQDESGMPNNRFLAERTGGTYSTLKVQPAELEDSGVYFCASRKTGDRFNEQFFGPGTRLTVL.

The chain employs TRBV5-1 and TRBJ2-7; D is perhaps TRBD2 (6 bases). The CDR3 contains 15 residues. V dropped 5 bases and J dropped 3 bases, with 18 bases sitting between them. The V gene's germline CDR1 is SGHRS and CDR2 YFSETQ. CDR3 residues: CASRLVEGRGYEQYF. CDR3 nucleotides: TGCGCCAGCAGACTGGTGGAGGGGAGAGGCTACGAGCAGTACTTC.